This T cell receptor (beta chain) was sequenced for a study of blood T cell repertoires in COVID-19. V was pared by 2 bases and J by 5 bases, with 4 bases between. The CDR3 spans 12 residues. CDR1 is MNHEY and CDR2 is SVGEGT in the germline V gene. Followed over time, Seattle patients had been enrolled while infection was active. Authors' processing steps: The authors estimated nucleated cell counts from reference gene primer amplification. Using immunoSEQ multiplex PCR, the repertoire was profiled, and TCRdb retains in-frame clones only, with some absent. The V and J calls and clone size were taken over from that table, and D and trimming were inferred from the DNA. Of around 93,000 clones listed, 80% to 95% are singletons.

The chain is built from TRBV6-2 or TRBV6-3 and TRBJ2-4, with D unclear. The sample consisted of peripheral blood. This TCR was recovered from a man younger than 35 with COVID-19, enrolled during active disease. Here the CDR3 DNA reads TGTGCCAGCAGTTACGGCCAAAACATTCAGTACTTC. It yields the protein CASSYGQNIQYF.